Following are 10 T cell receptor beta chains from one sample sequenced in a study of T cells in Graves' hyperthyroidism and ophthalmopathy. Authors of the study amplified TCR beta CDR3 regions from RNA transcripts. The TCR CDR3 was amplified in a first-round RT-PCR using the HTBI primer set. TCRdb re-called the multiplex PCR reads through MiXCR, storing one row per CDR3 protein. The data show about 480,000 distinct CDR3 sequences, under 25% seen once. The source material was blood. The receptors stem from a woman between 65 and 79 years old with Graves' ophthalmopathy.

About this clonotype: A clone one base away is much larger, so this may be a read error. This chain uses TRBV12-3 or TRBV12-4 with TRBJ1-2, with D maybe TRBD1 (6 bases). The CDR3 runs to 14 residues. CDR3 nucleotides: TGTGCCATCTTTACAGGGTGGGCTGACTATGGCAACACCTTC. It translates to CAIFTGWADYGNTF.

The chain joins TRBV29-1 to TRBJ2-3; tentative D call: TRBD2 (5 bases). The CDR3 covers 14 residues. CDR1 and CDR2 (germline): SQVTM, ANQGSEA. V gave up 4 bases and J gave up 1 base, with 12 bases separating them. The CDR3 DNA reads TGCAGCGTTGTATTAGCGTTACGCACAGATACGCAGTATTTT. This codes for CSVVLALRTDTQYF.

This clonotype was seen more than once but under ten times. The CDR3 bases are TGCAGCGTTGATTATCCCAGGATTCTGGTAGGGAAGTCTGAAGCTTTCTTT. Residues: CSVDYPRILVGKSEAFF. The chain is built from TRBV29-1 and TRBJ1-1, with D hard to call. Per germline, CDR1 SQVTM and CDR2 ANQGSEA. Trimming removed 3 bases at V and 6 bases at J, with 26 bases between. CDR3 size: 17 residues.

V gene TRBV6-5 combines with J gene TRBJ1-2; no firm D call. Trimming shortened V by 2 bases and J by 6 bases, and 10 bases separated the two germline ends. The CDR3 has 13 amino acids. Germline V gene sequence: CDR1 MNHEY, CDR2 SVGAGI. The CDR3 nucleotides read TGTGCCAGCAGTTACGACCGGGCTCATGGCTACACCTTC. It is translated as CASSYDRAHGYTF.

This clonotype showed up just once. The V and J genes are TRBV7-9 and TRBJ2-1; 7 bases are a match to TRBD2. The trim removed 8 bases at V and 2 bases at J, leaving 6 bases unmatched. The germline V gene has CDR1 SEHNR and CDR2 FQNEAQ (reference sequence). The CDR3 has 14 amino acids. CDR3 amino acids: CASGWGGAYNEQFF. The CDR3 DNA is TGTGCCAGCGGGTGGGGAGGGGCCTACAATGAGCAGTTCTTC.

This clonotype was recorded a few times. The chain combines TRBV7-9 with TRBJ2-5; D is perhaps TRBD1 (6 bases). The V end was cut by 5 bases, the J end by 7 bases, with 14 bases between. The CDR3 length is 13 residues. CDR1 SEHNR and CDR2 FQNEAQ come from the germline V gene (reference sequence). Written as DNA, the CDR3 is TGTGCCAGCAGCCCTAGTGGGGGCGGGACCCAGTACTTC. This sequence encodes CASSPSGGGTQYF.

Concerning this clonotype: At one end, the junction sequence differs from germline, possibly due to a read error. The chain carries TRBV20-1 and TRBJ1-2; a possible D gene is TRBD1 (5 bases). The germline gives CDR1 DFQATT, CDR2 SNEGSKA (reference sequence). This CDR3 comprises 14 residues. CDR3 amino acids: CSAETGQGGYGYAF. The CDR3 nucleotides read TGCAGTGCCGAAACGGGGCAGGGCGGGTATGGCTACGCCTTC.

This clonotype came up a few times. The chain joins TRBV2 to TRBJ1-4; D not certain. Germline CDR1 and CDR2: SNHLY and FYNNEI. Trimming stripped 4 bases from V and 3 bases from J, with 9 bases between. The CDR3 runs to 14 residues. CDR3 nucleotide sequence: TGTGCCAGCAGTGGGGGTGGGGCTAATGAAAAACTGTTTTTT. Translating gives CASSGGGANEKLFF. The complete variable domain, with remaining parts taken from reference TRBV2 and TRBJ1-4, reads EPEVTQTPSHQVTQMGQEVILRCVPISNHLYFYWYRQILGQKVEFLVSFYNNEISEKSEIFDDQFSVERPDGSNFTLKIRSTKLEDSAMYFCASSGGGANEKLFFGSGTQLSVL.

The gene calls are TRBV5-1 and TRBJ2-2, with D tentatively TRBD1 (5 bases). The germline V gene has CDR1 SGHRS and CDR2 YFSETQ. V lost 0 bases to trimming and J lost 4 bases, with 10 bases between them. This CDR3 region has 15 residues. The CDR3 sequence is CASSLGQTSTGELFF. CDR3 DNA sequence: TGCGCCAGCAGCTTGGGACAGACAAGCACCGGGGAGCTGTTTTTT.

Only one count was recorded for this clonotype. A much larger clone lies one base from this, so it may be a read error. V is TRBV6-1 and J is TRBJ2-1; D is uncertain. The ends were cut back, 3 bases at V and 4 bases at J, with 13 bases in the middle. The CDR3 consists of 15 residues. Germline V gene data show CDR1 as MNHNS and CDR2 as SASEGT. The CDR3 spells CASSDAPTPYNEQFF. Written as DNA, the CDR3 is TGTGCCAGCAGTGACGCCCCCACACCTTACAATGAGCAGTTCTTC.